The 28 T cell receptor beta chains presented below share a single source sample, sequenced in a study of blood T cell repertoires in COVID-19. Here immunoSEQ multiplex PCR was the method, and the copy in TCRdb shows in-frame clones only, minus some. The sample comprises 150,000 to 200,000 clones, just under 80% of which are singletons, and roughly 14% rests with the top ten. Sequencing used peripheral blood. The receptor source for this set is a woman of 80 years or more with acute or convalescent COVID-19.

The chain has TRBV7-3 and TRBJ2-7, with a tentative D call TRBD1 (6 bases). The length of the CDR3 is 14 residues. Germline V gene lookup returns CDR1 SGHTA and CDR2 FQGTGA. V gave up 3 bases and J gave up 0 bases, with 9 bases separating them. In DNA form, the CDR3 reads TGTGCCAGCAGCTTGCAGGGGAGCTCCTACGAGCAGTACTTC. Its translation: CASSLQGSSYEQYF.

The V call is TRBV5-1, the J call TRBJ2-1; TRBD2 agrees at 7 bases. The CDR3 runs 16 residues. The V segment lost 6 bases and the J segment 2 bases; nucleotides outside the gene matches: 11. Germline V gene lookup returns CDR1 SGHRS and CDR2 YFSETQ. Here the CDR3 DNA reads TGCGCCAGCACCCTTGGGAGCGGGGCTGCCTACAATGAGCAGTTCTTC. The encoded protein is CASTLGSGAAYNEQFF. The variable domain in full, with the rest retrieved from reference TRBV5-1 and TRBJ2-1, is KAGVTQTPRYLIKTRGQQVTLSCSPISGHRSVSWYQQTPGQGLQFLFEYFSETQRNKGNFPGRFSGRQFSNSRSEMNVSTLELGDSALYLCASTLGSGAAYNEQFFGPGTRLTVL.

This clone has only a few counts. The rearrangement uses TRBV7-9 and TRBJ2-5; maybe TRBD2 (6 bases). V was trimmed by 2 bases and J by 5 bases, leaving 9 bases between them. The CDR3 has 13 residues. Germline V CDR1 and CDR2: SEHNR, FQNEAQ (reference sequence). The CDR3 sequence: CASSLSGGETQYF. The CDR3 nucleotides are TGTGCCAGCAGCTTATCCGGAGGGGAGACCCAGTACTTC. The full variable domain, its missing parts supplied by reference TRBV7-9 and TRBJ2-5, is DTGVSQNPRHKITKRGQNVTFRCDPISEHNRLYWYRQTLGQGPEFLTYFQNEAQLEKSRLLSDRFSAERPKGSFSTLEIQRTEQGDSAMYLCASSLSGGETQYFGPGTRLLVL.

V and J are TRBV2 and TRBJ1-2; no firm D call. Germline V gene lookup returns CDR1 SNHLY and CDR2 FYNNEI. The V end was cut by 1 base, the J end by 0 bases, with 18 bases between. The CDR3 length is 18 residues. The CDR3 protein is CASSEGLWARRPNYGYTF. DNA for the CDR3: TGTGCCAGCAGTGAAGGTTTGTGGGCAAGGCGACCTAACTATGGCTACACCTTC.

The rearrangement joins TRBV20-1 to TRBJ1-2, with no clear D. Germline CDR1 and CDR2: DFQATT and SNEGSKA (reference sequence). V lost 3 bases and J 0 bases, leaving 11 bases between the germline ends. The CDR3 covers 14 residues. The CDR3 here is CSASFTNANYGYTF. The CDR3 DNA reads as TGCAGTGCTAGTTTCACTAACGCTAACTATGGCTACACCTTC.

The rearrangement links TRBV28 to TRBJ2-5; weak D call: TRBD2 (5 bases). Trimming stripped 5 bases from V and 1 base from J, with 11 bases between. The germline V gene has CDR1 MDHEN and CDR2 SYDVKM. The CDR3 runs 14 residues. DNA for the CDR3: TGTGCCAGCAGTAGGGCGGAGGCCCAAGAGACCCAGTACTTC. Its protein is CASSRAEAQETQYF.

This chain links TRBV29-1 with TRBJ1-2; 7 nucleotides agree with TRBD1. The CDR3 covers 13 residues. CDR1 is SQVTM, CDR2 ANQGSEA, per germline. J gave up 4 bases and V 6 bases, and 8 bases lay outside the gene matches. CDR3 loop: CSVAGTETYGYTF. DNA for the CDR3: TGCAGCGTAGCCGGGACAGAGACCTATGGCTACACCTTC.

The CDR3 DNA is TGTGCCAGCTCACCATCTCAAGCAACCGGGGAGCTGTTTTTT. Translated: CASSPSQATGELFF. V gene TRBV18 combines with J gene TRBJ2-2; unclear D gene. The V and J ends lost 2 bases and 5 bases respectively, with 9 bases between them. This CDR3 comprises 14 residues. The V gene's germline CDR1 is KGHSH and CDR2 LQKENI.

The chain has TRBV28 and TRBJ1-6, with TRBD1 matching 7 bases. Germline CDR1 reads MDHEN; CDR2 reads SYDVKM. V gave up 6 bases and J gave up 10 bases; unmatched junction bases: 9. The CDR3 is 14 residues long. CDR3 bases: TGTGCCAGCAGGATCGACAGGGTTCAATCACCCCTCCACTTT. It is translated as CASRIDRVQSPLHF.

CDR3 in DNA: TGCGCCAGCAGCTTGGTGCAGGGTAGCGGCTACGAGCAGTACTTC. Translating gives CASSLVQGSGYEQYF. This chain connects TRBV5-1 to TRBJ2-7, with a weak D call TRBD2 (6 bases). In germline, CDR1 is SGHRS, CDR2 YFSETQ. This CDR3 spans 15 amino acids. The germline V and J ends were trimmed by 0 bases and 3 bases, with 13 bases remaining between them.

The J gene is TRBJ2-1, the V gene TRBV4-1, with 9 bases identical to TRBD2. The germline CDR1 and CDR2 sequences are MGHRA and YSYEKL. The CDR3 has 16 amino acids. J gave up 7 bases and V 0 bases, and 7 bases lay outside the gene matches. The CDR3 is CASSQDPAGGRNEQFF. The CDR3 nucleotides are TGCGCCAGCAGCCAAGATCCCGCGGGAGGGAGGAATGAGCAGTTCTTC.

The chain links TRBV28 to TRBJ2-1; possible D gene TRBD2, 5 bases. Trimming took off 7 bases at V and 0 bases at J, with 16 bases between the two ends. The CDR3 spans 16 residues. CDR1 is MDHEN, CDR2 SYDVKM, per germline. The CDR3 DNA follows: TGTGCCAGCACCCGCTTCGGAGGTAACTCCTACAATGAGCAGTTCTTC. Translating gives CASTRFGGNSYNEQFF.

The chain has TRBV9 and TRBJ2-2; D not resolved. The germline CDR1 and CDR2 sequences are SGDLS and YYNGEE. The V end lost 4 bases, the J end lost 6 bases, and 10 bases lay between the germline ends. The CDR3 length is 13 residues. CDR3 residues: CASSPQLSGELFF. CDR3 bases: TGTGCCAGCAGCCCACAGTTATCCGGGGAGCTGTTTTTT.

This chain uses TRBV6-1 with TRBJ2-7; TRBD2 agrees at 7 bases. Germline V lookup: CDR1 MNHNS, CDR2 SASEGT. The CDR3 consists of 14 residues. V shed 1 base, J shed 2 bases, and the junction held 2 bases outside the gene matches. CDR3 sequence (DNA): TGTGCCAGCAGTGAAGGTGGGGGGGCCTACGAGCAGTACTTC. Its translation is CASSEGGGAYEQYF.

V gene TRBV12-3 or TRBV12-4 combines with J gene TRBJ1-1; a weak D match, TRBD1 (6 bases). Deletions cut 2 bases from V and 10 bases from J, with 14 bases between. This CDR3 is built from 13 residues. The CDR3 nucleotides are TGTGCCAGCAGTTTATCGCCAGGGGTGGTAGCTTTCTTT. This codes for CASSLSPGVVAFF.

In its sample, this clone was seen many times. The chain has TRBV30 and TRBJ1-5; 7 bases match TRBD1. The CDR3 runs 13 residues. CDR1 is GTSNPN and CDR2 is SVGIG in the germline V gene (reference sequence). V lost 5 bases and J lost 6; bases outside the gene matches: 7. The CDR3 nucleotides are TGTGCCTGGGCGAGGGGGCAAGGTCAGCCCCAGCATTTT. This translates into CAWARGQGQPQHF.

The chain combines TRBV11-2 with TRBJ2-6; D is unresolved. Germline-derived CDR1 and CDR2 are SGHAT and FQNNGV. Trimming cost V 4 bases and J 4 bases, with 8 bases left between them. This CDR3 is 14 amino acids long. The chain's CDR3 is CASSSPRGANVLTF. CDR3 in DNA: TGTGCCAGCAGCTCCCCCCGGGGGGCCAACGTCCTGACTTTC.

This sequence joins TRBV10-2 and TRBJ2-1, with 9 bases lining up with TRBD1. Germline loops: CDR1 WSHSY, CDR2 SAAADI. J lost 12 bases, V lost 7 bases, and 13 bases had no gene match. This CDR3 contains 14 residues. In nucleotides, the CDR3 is TGCGCCAGCAAAGCCGGGACAGGGAAAGATAGGCAGTTCTTC. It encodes CASKAGTGKDRQFF.

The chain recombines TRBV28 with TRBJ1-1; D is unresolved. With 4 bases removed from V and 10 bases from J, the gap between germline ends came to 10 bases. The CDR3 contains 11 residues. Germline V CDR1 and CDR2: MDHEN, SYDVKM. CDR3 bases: TGTGCCAGCAGTTCGGGGTACCTAGCTTTCTTT. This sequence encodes CASSSGYLAFF.

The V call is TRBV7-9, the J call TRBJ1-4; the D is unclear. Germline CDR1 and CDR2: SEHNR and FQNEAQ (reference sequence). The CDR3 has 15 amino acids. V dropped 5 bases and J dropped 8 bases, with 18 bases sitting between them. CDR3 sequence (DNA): TGTGCCAGCAGCCCCGCGAGGGTCCCGGAGGAAAAACTGTTTTTT. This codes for CASSPARVPEEKLFF.

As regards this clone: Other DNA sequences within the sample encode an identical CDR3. CDR3 loop: CASSQGDSGNYGYTF. The CDR3 DNA follows: TGTGCCAGCAGCCAAGGGGACAGTGGGAACTATGGCTACACCTTC. The rearrangement joins TRBV3-1 (or the pseudogene TRBV3-2) to TRBJ1-2, with TRBD1 matching over 7 bases. Germline V gene data show CDR1 as LGHDT and CDR2 as YNNKEL (reference sequence). The CDR3 runs to 15 residues. J gave up 2 bases and V 1 base, and 4 bases lay outside the gene matches.

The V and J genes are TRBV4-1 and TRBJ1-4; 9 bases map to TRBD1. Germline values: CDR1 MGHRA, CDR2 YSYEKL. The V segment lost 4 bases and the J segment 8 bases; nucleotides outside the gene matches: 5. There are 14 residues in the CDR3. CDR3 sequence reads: CASSPGQGREKLFF. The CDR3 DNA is TGCGCCAGCAGCCCGGGACAGGGTCGGGAAAAACTGTTTTTT.

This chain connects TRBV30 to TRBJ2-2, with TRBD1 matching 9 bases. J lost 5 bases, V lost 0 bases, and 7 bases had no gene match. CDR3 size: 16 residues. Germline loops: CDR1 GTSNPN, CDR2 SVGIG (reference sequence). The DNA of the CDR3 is TGTGCCTGGAGTGTACCCGGGACAGGGAGGACCGGGGAGCTGTTTTTT. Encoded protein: CAWSVPGTGRTGELFF.

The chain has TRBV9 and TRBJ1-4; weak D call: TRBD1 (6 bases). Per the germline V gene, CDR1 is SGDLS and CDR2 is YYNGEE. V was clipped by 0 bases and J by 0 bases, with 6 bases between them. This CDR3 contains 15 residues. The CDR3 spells CASSVGTATNEKLFF. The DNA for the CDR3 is TGTGCCAGCAGCGTAGGGACAGCAACTAATGAAAAACTGTTTTTT.

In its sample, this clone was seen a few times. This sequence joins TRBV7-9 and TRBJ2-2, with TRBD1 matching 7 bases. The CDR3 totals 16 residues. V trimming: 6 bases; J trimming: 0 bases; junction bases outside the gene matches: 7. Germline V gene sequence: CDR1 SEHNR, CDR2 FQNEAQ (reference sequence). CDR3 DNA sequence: TGTGCCAGCAGGGACCCGACAGGGACGAACACCGGGGAGCTGTTTTTT. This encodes CASRDPTGTNTGELFF.

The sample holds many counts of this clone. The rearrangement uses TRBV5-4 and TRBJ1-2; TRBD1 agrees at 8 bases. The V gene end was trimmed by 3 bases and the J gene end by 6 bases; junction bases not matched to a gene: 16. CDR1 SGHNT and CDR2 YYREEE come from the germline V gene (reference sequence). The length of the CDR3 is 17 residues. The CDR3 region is CASSYSFGQGKKNGYTF. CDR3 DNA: TGTGCCAGCAGCTATTCTTTTGGACAGGGCAAAAAAAATGGCTACACCTTC.

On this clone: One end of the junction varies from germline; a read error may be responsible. The CDR3 DNA follows: TGTGCCAGCAGCCTAACTAGCGGGAGGATCTACGAGCAGTACTTC. Its translation: CASSLTSGRIYEQYF. The chain joins TRBV7-3 to TRBJ2-7, with 12 positions matching TRBD2. CDR3 length: 15 amino acids. Germline CDR1 SGHTA, CDR2 FQGTGA.

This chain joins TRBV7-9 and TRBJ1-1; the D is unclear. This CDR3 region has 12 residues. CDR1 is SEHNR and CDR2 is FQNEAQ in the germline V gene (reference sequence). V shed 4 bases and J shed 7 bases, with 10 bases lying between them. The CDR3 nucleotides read TGTGCCAGCAGCTCTTTGCCGGGTGAAGCTTTCTTT. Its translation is CASSSLPGEAFF.